The clone carrying this T cell receptor (beta chain) was seen a handful of times. Its target is not known. The data belong to a study of cytomegalovirus exposure and HLA in healthy donors. Study observations and caveats: Some segments of the V type, notably TRBV6-2 and TRBV6-3, were excluded as indistinguishable.

Germline V gene lookup returns CDR1 MGHRA and CDR2 YSYEKL. The CDR3 contains 16 residues. With 3 bases removed from V and 6 bases from J, the gap between germline ends came to 18 bases. The primer mix had 60 Vbeta and 13 Jbeta primers. TCRdb's table, derived via immunoSEQ multiplex PCR, lists solely in-frame clones and lacks some. This sample carries about 140,000 clones, roughly 73% of them seen once, and the ten largest clones take 11%. The rearrangement joins TRBV4-1 to TRBJ2-1; a weak D match, TRBD1 (6 bases). Specimen: PBMCs. The origin of this receptor is a man aged 18-30 years in good health and CMV-seropositive. The CDR3 reads CASSQHGQPSSNEQFF. CDR3 DNA sequence: TGCGCCAGCAGCCAGCACGGACAGCCCTCTTCCAATGAGCAGTTCTTC.